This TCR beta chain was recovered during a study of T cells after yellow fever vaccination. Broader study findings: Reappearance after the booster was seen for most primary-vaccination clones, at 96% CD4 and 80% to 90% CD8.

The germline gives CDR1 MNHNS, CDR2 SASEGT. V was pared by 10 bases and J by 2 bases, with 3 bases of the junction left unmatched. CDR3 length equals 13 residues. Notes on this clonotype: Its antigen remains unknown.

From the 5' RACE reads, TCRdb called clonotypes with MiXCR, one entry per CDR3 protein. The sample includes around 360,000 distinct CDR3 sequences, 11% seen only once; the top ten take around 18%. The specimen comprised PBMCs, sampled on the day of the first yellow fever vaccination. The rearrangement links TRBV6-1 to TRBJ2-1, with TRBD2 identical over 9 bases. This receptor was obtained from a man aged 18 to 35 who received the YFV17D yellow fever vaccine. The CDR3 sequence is CATERGAYNEQFF. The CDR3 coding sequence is TGTGCCACCGAGCGGGGGGCCTACAATGAGCAGTTCTTC.